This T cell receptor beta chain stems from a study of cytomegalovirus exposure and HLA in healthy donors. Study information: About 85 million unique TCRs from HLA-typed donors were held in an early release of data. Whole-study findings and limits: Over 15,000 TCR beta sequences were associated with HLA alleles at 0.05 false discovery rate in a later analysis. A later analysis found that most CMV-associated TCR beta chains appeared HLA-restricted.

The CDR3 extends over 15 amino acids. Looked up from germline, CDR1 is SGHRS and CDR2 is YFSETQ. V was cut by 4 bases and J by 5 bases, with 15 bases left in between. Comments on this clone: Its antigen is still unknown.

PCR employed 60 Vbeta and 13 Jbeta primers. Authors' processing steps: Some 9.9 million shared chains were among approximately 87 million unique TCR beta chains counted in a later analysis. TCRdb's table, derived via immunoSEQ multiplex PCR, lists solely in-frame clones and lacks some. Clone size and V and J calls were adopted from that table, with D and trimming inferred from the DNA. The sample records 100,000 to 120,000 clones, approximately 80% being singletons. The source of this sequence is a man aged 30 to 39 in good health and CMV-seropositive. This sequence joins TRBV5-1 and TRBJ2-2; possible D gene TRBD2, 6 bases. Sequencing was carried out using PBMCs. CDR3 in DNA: TGCGCCAGCAGCCCCAACAACGCGGGGACCGGGGAGCTGTTTTTT. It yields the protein CASSPNNAGTGELFF. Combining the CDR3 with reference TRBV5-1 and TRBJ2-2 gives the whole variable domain KAGVTQTPRYLIKTRGQQVTLSCSPISGHRSVSWYQQTPGQGLQFLFEYFSETQRNKGNFPGRFSGRQFSNSRSEMNVSTLELGDSALYLCASSPNNAGTGELFFGEGSRLTVL.